The clone carrying this T cell receptor beta chain was detected once. Data came from immunoSEQ multiplex PCR; TCRdb stores just in-frame clones and leaves some out. The sample shows over 150,000 clones, about 86% of them seen only once. These data are taken from a study of blood T cell repertoires in COVID-19. Study summary: Samples came from the United States, Italy and Spain, spanning acute and convalescent COVID-19. In each case, the material was cDNA or gDNA derived from T cells, B-cell-depleted T cells, or PBMCs.

The participants were between 18 and 89 years old and came from 24 US areas. Participant-given clinical history determined each cohort assignment. Specimen: PBMCs or T cells enriched from blood (not recorded which). This TCR was recovered from a man aged 50-59 years who had recovered from COVID-19.

The CDR3 reads CASSPPGTGDSGELFF. The CDR3 coding sequence is TGTGCCAGCAGCCCCCCCGGGACAGGGGATAGCGGGGAGCTGTTTTTT. The chain carries TRBV6-2 or TRBV6-3 and TRBJ2-2; 10 bases agree with TRBD1. The CDR3 has 16 amino acids. V trimming: 6 bases; J trimming: 7 bases; junction bases outside the gene matches: 11. Germline V gene lookup returns CDR1 MNHEY and CDR2 SVGEGT.